This section outlines one T cell receptor beta chain sequence together with its context. This CDR3 has 15 amino acids. The J segment lost 7 bases and the V segment lost 4 bases, leaving 10 bases of the junction unmatched. Germline CDR1 SGHNT, CDR2 YYREEE (reference sequence). Produced via immunoSEQ multiplex PCR; TCRdb's table is partial and in-frame only. Of around 90,000 clones listed, about nine tenths are singletons. This record belongs to a study of OX40 agonist ivuxolimab in advanced cancers. Turning to the study itself: Intravenous ivuxolimab was administered to patients every 2 weeks at 0.01 to 10 mg/kg. Melanoma, hepatocellular carcinoma, head and neck or renal cell cancer occurred in dose-escalation patients.

Autoimmune disease history or systemic immunosuppression led to patients being barred. Sequenced here: CD4+ or CD8+ T cells sorted from blood, sampled in a trial of the OX40 agonist ivuxolimab. V gene TRBV5-4 combines with J gene TRBJ1-4, with 7 positions matching TRBD1. The TCR comes from an adult with an advanced solid tumor such as melanoma, head and neck, liver or kidney cancer. CDR3 amino acids: CASSLSGGRSEKLFF. The DNA of the CDR3 is TGTGCCAGCAGCCTGTCAGGGGGTAGGAGTGAAAAACTGTTTTTT.